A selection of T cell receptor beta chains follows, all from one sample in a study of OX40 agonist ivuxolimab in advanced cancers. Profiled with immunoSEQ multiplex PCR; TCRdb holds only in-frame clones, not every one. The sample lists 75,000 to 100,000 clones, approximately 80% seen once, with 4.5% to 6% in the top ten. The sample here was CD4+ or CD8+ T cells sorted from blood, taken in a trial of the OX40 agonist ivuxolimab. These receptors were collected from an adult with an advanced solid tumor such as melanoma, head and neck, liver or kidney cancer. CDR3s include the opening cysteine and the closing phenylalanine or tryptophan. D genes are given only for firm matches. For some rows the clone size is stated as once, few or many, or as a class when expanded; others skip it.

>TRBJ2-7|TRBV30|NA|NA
CARSARGLYEQYF
TGTGCCCGGAGTGCCAGGGGACTCTACGAGCAGTACTTC
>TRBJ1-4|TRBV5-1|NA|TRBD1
CASSLQGAREKLFF
TGCGCCAGCAGCTTACAGGGGGCGAGGGAAAAACTGTTTTTT
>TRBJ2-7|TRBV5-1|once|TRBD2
CASSSRTSGGYEQYF
TGCGCCAGCAGCTCCCGGACTAGCGGGGGGTACGAGCAGTACTTC
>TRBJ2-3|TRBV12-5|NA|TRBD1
CASATGVETDTQYF
TGTGCTAGTGCCACAGGGGTCGAAACAGATACGCAGTATTTT
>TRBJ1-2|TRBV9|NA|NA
CASSGDPLLGYTF
TGTGCCAGCAGCGGAGACCCCCTCCTAGGCTACACCTTC
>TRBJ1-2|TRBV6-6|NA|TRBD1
CASSYGPTGGMNGYTF
TGTGCCAGCAGTTATGGGCCTACAGGGGGCATGAATGGCTACACCTTC
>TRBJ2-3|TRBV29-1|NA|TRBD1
CSVERGTGPGDTQYF
TGCAGCGTTGAACGGGGGACAGGGCCAGGAGATACGCAGTATTTT
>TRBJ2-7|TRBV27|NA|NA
CASSFINTGTYEQYF
TGTGCCAGCAGTTTTATTAATACAGGTACCTACGAGCAGTACTTC
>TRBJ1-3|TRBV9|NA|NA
CASSPGGTGQAGNTIYF
TGTGCCAGCAGCCCTGGAGGTACAGGGCAGGCTGGAAACACCATATATTTT
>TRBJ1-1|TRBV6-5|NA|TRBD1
CASSSRGVNTEAFF
TGTGCCAGCAGCTCCAGGGGGGTGAACACTGAAGCTTTCTTT
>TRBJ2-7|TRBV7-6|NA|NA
CASSHRQAAFSYEQYF
TGTGCCAGCAGCCATCGTCAGGCCGCCTTCTCCTACGAGCAGTACTTC
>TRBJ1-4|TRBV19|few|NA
CASRTTGTYEKLFF
TGTGCCAGTCGAACCACCGGGACGTATGAAAAACTGTTTTTT
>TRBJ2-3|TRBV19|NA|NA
CASSISPGGTDTQYF
TGTGCCAGTAGTATCAGTCCTGGTGGCACAGATACGCAGTATTTT
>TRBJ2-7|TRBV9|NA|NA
CASSPSPDPDHEQYF
TGTGCCAGCAGCCCCAGCCCGGACCCCGACCACGAGCAGTACTTC
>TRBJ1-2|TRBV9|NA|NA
CASSVAGDYGYTF
TGTGCCAGCAGCGTAGCAGGGGACTATGGCTACACCTTC
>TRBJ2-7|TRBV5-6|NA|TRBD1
CASSEYRGSSYEQYF
TGTGCCAGCAGCGAATACAGGGGATCCTCCTACGAGCAGTACTTC
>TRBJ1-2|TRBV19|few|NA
CASSPSQDPANYGYTF
TGTGCCAGTAGTCCGTCGCAAGACCCCGCTAACTATGGCTACACCTTC
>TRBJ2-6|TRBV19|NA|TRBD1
CASSILGNRGPGANVLTF
TGTGCCAGTAGTATTCTGGGAAACAGGGGACCTGGGGCCAACGTCCTGACTTTC
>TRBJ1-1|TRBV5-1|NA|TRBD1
CASSWTGGLDTEAFF
TGCGCCAGCAGTTGGACAGGGGGCTTGGACACTGAAGCTTTCTTT
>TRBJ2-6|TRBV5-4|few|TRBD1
CASSLGPTGSGANVLTF
TGTGCCAGCAGCTTGGGCCCGACAGGGTCCGGGGCCAACGTCCTGACTTTC
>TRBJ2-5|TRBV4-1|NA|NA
CASSPLDRAIRGEQYF
TGCGCCAGCAGCCCCTTAGACAGGGCGATTAGGGGGGAGCAGTACTTC
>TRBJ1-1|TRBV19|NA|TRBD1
CASSAYRGSDTEAFF
TGTGCCAGTAGTGCCTACAGGGGGTCGGACACTGAAGCTTTCTTT
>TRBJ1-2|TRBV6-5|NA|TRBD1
CASRIGQGSNYGYTF
TGTGCCAGCAGGATCGGACAGGGTAGTAACTATGGCTACACCTTC
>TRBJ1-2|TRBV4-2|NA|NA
CASSQEKAQFWSGYTF
TGTGCCAGCAGCCAAGAAAAAGCCCAATTCTGGAGTGGCTACACCTTC
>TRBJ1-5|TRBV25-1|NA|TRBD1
CASSRGQGFQPQHF
TGTGCCAGCTCTCGGGGACAGGGCTTTCAGCCCCAGCATTTT
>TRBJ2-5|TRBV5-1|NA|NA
CASSPHDPQETQYF
TGCGCCAGCAGCCCCCACGACCCCCAAGAGACCCAGTACTTC
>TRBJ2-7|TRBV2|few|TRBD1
CASKGQGYEQYF
TGTGCCAGCAAGGGACAGGGCTACGAGCAGTACTTC
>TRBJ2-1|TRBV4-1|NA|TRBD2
CASTGLAGGFSDEQFF
TGCGCCAGCACGGGCCTAGCGGGAGGTTTTTCGGATGAGCAGTTCTTC
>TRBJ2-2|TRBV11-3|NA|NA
CASSLGGGTPNTGELFF
TGTGCCAGCAGCTTAGGGGGAGGAACCCCGAACACCGGGGAGCTGTTTTTT
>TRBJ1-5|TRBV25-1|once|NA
CASSEPGVYQPQHF
TGTGCCAGCAGTGAACCAGGGGTCTATCAGCCCCAGCATTTT
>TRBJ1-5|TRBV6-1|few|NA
CASSVNRDVQPQHF
TGTGCCAGCAGTGTAAACAGGGACGTCCAGCCCCAGCATTTT
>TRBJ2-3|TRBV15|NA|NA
CATSREVWSRDGTDTQYF
TGTGCCACCAGCAGAGAAGTTTGGTCCAGGGATGGCACAGATACGCAGTATTTT
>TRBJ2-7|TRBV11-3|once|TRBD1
CASSSDRGGEQYF
TGTGCCAGCAGCTCCGACAGGGGTGGAGAGCAGTACTTC
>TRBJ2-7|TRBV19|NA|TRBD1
CASSRTGGLHEQYF
TGTGCCAGTAGTAGGACAGGGGGCCTCCACGAGCAGTACTTC
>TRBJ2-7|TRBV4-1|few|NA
CASSRPLGDNSDEQYF
TGCGCCAGCAGCCGCCCTTTGGGGGACAACTCGGACGAGCAGTACTTC
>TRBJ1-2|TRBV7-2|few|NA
CASSLSGQINYGYTF
TGTGCCAGCAGCCTAAGCGGGCAGATTAACTATGGCTACACCTTC
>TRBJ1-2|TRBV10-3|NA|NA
CAISEKGGYGYTF
TGTGCCATCAGTGAAAAGGGGGGCTATGGCTACACCTTC
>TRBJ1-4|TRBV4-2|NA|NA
CASSQDTLQNNEKLFF
TGTGCCAGCAGCCAAGATACTCTCCAGAATAATGAAAAACTGTTTTTT
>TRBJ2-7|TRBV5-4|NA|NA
CASSEGQTSYEQYF
TGTGCCAGCAGCGAGGGGCAGACCTCCTACGAGCAGTACTTC